This T cell receptor (beta chain) was identified in a study of blood T cell repertoires in COVID-19. Study details: Sample material is recorded as cDNA or gDNA derived from T cells, B-cell-depleted T cells, or PBMCs.

Participant age was roughly 18 to 100 years, and participants resided in 24 US areas. Grouping used clinical history reported by participants in a survey and questionnaire. The method was immunoSEQ multiplex PCR; TCRdb's version includes in-frame clones alone and lacks a portion of them. The data contain around 320,000 clones, 85% to 90% of them singletons. The sequenced sample was PBMCs or T cells enriched from blood (not recorded which). The receptor was derived from a woman aged 18-29 years with acute COVID-19.

The CDR3, as DNA: TGTGCCAGCAGACGGACAGGTTTCTACACTGAAGCTTTCTTT. It encodes CASRRTGFYTEAFF. The chain links TRBV7-9 to TRBJ1-1; 7 bases line up with TRBD1. The CDR3 contains 14 residues. CDR1 is SEHNR and CDR2 is FQNEAQ in the germline V gene (reference sequence). With V trimmed by 6 bases and J by 3 bases, 7 bases remained unmatched.